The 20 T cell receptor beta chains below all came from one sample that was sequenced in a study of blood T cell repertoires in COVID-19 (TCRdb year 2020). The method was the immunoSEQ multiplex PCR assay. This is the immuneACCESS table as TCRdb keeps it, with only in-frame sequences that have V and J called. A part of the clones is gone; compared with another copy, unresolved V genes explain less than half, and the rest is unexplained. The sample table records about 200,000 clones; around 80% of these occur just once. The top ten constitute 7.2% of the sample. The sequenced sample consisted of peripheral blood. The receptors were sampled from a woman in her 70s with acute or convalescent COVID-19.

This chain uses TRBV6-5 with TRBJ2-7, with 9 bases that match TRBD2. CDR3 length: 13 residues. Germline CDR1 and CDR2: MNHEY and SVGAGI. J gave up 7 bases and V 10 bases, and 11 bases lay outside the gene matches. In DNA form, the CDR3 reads TGTGCCACCCGGAGCGGGGGGCCGAGGGAGCAGTACTTC. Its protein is CATRSGGPREQYF.

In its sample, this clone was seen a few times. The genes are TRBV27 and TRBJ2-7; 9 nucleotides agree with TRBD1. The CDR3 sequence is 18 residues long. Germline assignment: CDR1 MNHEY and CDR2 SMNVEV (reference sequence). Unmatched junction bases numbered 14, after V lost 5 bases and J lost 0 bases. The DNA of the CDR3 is TGTGCCAGCAGTCCCGCTCACAGGGGGCTCCTAATCTCCTACGAGCAGTACTTC. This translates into CASSPAHRGLLISYEQYF.

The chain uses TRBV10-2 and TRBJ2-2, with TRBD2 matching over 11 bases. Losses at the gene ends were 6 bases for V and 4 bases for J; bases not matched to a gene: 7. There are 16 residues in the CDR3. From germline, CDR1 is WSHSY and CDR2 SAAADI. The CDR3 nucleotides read TGCGCCAGCAGATATAGCGGGGGGGGAATCACCGGGGAGCTGTTTTTT. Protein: CASRYSGGGITGELFF.

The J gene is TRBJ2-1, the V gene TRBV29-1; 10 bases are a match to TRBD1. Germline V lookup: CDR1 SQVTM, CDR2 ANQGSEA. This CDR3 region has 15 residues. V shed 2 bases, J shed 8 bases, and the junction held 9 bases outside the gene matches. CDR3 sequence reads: CSVEPGWGTGDEQFF. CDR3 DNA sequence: TGCAGCGTTGAACCCGGCTGGGGGACAGGGGATGAGCAGTTCTTC.

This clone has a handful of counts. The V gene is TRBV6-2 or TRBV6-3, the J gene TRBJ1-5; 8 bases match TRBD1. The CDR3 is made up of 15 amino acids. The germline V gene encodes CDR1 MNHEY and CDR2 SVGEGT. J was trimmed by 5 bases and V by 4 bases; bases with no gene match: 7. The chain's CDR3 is CASSSISTGDQPQHF. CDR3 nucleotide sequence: TGTGCCAGCAGTTCAATCTCGACAGGGGATCAGCCCCAGCATTTT.

CDR3 loop: CASSYTPNEQYF. In DNA, the CDR3 is TGTGCCAGCAGTTATACGCCTAACGAGCAGTACTTC. This chain links TRBV6-2 or TRBV6-3 with TRBJ2-7; no reliable D call. This CDR3 is 12 amino acids long. The V gene lost 3 bases and the J gene lost 5 bases, with 8 bases spanning the gap. In germline, CDR1 is MNHEY, CDR2 SVGEGT.

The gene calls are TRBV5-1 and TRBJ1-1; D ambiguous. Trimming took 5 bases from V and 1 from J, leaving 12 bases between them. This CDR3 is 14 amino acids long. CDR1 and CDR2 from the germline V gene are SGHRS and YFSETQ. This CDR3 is CASRRGRENTEAFF. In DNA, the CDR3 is TGCGCCAGCAGACGAGGAAGAGAGAACACTGAAGCTTTCTTT. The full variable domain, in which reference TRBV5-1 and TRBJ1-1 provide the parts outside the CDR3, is KAGVTQTPRYLIKTRGQQVTLSCSPISGHRSVSWYQQTPGQGLQFLFEYFSETQRNKGNFPGRFSGRQFSNSRSEMNVSTLELGDSALYLCASRRGRENTEAFFGQGTRLTVV.

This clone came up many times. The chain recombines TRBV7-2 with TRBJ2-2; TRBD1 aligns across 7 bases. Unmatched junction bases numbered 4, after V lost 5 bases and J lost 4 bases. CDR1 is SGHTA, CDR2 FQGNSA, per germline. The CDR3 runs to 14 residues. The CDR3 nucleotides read TGTGCCAGCAGCACTCGACAGGGCACCGGGGAGCTGTTTTTT. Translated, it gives CASSTRQGTGELFF. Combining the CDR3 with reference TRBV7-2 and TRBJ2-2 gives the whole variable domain GAGVSQSPSNKVTEKGKDVELRCDPISGHTALYWYRQSLGQGLEFLIYFQGNSAPDKSGLPSDRFSAERTGGSVSTLTIQRTQQEDSAVYLCASSTRQGTGELFFGEGSRLTVL.

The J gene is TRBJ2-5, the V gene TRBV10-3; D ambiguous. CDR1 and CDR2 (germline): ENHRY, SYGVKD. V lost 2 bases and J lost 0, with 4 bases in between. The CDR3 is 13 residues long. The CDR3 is CAISERDQETQYF. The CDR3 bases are TGTGCCATCAGTGAGCGGGACCAAGAGACCCAGTACTTC.

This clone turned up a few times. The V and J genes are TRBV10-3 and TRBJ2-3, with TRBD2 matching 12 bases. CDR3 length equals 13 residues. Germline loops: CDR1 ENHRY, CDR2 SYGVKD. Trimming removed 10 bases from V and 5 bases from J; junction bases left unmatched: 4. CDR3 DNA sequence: TGTGCCACGGTGACTAGCGGGGGAGATACGCAGTATTTT. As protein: CATVTSGGDTQYF.

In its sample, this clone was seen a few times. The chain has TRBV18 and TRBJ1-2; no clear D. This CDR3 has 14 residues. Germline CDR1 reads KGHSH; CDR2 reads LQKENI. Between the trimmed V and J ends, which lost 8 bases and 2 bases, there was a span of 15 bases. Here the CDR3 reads CASHASSGNYGYTF. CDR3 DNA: TGTGCCAGCCACGCCTCGAGCGGGAACTATGGCTACACCTTC.

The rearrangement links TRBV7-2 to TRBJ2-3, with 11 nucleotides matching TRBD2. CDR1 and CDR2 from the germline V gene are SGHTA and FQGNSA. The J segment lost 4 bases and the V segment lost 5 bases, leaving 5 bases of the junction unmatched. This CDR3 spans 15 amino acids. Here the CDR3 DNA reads TGTGCCAGCAGCCCTAGCGGGGGGCCGTCAGATACGCAGTATTTT. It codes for CASSPSGGPSDTQYF.

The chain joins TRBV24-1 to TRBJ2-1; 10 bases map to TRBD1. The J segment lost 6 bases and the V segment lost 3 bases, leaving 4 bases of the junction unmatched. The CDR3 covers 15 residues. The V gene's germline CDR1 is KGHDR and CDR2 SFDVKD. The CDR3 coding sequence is TGTGCCACCAGTGATACCCGGACAGGGGGCAATGAGCAGTTCTTC. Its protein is CATSDTRTGGNEQFF.

The chain's CDR3 is CASSPRQGYGAYNEQFF. CDR3 DNA sequence: TGTGCCAGCAGCCCAAGACAGGGGTATGGTGCCTACAATGAGCAGTTCTTC. The chain recombines TRBV5-4 with TRBJ2-1, with 8 bases identical to TRBD1. Germline CDR1 SGHNT, CDR2 YYREEE (reference sequence). The CDR3 consists of 17 residues. After removal of 4 bases from V and 2 bases from J, the junction contained 11 bases not matched to a gene.

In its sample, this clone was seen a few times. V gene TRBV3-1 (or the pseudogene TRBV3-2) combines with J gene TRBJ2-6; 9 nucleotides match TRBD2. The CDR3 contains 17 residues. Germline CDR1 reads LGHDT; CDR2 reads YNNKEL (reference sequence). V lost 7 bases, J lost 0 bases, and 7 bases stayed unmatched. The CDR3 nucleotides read TGTGCCAGCACCAAAGCGGGGGGAGACTCTGGGGCCAACGTCCTGACTTTC. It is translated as CASTKAGGDSGANVLTF.

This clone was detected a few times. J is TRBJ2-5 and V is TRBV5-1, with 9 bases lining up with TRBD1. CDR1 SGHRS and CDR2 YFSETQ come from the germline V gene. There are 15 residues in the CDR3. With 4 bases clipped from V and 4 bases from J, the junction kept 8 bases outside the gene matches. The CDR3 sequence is CASSVGQGGPETQYF. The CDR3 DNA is TGCGCCAGCAGCGTGGGACAGGGTGGTCCAGAGACCCAGTACTTC.

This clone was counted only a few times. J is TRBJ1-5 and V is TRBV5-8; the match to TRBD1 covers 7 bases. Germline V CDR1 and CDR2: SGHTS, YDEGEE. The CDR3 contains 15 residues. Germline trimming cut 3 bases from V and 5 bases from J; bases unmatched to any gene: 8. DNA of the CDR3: TGTGCCAGCAGCTCGGGACAGCGCGATCATCAGCCCCAGCATTTT. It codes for CASSSGQRDHQPQHF.

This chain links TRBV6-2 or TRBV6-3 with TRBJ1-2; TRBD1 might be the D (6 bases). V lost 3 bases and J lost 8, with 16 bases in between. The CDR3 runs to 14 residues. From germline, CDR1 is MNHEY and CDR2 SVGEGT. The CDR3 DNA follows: TGTGCCAGCAGTTATCCCGGCAGGGGCTTGGGCTACACCTTC. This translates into CASSYPGRGLGYTF.

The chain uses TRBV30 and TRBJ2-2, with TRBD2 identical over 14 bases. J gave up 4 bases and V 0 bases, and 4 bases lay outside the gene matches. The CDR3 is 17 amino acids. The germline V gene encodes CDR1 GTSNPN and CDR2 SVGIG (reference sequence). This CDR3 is CAWSVGLAGGPTGELFF. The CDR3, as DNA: TGTGCCTGGAGTGTAGGACTAGCGGGGGGACCCACCGGGGAGCTGTTTTTT.

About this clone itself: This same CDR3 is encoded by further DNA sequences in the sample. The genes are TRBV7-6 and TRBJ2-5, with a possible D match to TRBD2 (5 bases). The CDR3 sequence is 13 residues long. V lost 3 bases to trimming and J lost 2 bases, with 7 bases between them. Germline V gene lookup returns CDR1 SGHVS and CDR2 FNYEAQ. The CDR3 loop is CASSLGRQETQYF. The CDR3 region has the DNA TGTGCCAGCAGCTTGGGGAGACAAGAGACCCAGTACTTC.